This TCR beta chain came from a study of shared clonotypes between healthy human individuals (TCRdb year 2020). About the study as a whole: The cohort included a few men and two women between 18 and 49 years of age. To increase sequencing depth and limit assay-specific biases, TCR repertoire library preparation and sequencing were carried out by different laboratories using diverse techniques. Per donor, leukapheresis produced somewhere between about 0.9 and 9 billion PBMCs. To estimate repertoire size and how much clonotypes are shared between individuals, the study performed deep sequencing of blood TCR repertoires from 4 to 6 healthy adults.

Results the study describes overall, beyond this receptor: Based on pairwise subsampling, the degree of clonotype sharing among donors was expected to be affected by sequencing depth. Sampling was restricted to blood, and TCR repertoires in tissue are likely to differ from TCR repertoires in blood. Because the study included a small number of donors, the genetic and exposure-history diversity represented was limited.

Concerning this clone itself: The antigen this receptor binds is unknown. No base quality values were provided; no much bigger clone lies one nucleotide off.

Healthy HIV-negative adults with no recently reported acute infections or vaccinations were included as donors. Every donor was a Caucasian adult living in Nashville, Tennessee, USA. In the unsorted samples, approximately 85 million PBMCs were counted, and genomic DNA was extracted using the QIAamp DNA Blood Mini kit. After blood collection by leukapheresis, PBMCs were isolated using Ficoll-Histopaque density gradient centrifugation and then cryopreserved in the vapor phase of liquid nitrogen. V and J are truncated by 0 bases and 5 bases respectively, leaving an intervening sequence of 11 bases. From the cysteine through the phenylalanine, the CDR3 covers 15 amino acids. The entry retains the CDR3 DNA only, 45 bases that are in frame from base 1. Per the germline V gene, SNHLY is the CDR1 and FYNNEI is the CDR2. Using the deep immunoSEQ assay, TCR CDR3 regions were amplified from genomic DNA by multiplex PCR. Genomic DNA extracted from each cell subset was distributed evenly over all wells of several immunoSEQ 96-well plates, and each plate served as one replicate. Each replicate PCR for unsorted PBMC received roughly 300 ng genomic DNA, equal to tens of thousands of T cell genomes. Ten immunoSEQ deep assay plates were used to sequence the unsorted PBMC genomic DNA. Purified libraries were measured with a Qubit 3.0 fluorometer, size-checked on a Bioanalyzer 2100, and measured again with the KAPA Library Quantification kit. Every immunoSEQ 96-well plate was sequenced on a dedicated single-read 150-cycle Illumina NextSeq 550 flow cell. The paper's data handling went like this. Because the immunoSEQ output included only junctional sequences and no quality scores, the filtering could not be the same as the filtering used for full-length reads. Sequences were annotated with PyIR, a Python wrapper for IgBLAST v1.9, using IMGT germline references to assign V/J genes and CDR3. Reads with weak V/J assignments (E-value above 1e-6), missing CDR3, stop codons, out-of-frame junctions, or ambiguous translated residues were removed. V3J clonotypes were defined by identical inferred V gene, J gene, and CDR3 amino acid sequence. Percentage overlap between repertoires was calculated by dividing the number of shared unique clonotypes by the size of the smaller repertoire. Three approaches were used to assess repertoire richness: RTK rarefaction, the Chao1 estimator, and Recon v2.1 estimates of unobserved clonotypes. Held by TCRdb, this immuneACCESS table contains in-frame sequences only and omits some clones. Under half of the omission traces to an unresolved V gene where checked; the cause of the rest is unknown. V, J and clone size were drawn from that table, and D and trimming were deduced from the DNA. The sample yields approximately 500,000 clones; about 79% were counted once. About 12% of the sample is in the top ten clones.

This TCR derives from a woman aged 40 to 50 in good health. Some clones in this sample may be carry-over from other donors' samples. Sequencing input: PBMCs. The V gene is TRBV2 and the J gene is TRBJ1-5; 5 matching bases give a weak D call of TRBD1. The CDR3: CASSEATGAHQPQHF. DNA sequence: TGTGCCAGCAGTGAAGCAACCGGGGCCCATCAGCCCCAGCATTTT.